This T cell receptor (beta chain) was obtained from a study of shared clonotypes between healthy human individuals. The CDR3 loop spans 13 amino acids. V dropped 0 bases and J dropped 15 bases, with 15 bases sitting between them. Germline lookup yields CDR1 SNHLY and CDR2 FYNNEI. The data were produced by immunoSEQ multiplex PCR, yet TCRdb's version contains in-frame clones alone and is incomplete. The sample gives approximately 1,500,000 clones, roughly 96% of which show up once; approximately 1.1% is in the top ten. The sequence was collected from a man aged 25-45 years in good health. The chain uses TRBV2 and TRBJ2-1; no reliable D call. The sequenced sample consisted of naive CD4+ T cells sorted from blood. Indicated subset: CD45RA+ positively selected. CDR3 DNA sequence: TGTGCCAGCAGTGAAGCCCAACTAAAGCGAGGGTTCTTC. This codes for CASSEAQLKRGFF. Full variable domain (missing parts from reference TRBV2 and TRBJ2-1): EPEVTQTPSHQVTQMGQEVILRCVPISNHLYFYWYRQILGQKVEFLVSFYNNEISEKSEIFDDQFSVERPDGSNFTLKIRSTKLEDSAMYFCASSEAQLKRGFFGPGTRLTVL.